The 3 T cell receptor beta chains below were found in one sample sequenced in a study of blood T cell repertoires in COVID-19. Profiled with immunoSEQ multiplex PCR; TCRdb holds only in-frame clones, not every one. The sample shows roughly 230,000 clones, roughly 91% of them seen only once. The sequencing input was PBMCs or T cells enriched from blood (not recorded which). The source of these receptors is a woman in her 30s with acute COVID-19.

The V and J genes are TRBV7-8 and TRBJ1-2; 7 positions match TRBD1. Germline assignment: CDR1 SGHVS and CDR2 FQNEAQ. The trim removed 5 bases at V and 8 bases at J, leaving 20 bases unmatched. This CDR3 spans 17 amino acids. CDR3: CASSSRRDSLYSTGYTF. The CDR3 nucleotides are TGTGCCAGCAGCAGCCGCCGGGACAGTCTCTACTCTACGGGCTACACCTTC.

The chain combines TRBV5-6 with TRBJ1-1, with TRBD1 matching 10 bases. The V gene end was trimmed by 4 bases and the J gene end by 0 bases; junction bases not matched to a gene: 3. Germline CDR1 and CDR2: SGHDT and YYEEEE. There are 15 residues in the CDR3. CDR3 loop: CASSPDRGLNTEAFF. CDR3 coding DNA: TGTGCCAGCAGCCCTGACAGGGGGCTGAACACTGAAGCTTTCTTT.

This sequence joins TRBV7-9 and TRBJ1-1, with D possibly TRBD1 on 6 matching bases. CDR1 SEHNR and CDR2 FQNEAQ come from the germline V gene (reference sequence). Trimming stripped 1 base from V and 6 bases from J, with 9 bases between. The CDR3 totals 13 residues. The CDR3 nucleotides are TGTGCCAGCAGCTTAGTCAGGGGTGCTGAAGCTTTCTTT. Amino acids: CASSLVRGAEAFF.